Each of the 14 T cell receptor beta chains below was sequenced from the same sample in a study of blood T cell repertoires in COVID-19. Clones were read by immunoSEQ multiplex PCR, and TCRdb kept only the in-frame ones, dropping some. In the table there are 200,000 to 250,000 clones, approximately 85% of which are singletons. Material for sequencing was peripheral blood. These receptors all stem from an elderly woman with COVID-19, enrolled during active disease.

CDR3 in amino acids: CASSSPGQGYKQYF. The CDR3 DNA follows: TGTGCCAGCAGTTCACCGGGACAGGGGTACAAGCAGTACTTC. V and J are TRBV6-5 and TRBJ2-7; 10 nucleotides align to TRBD1. Trimming took 4 bases from V and 8 from J; bases not matched to a gene: 8. Germline V gives CDR1 MNHEY, CDR2 SVGAGI. There are 14 residues in the CDR3.

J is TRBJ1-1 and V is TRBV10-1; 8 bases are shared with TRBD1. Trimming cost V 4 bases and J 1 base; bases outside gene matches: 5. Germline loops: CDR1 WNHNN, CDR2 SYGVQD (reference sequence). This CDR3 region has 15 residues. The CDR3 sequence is CASSVGGTGNTEAFF. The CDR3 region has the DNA TGCGCCAGCAGTGTAGGGGGGACAGGGAACACTGAAGCTTTCTTT.

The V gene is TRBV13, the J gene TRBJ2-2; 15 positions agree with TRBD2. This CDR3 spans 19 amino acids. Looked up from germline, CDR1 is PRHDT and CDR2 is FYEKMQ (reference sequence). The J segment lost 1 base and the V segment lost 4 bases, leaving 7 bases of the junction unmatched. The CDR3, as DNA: TGTGCCAGCAGCTCCTGGACTAGCGGGGGGGCCAAGAACACCGGGGAGCTGTTTTTT. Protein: CASSSWTSGGAKNTGELFF.

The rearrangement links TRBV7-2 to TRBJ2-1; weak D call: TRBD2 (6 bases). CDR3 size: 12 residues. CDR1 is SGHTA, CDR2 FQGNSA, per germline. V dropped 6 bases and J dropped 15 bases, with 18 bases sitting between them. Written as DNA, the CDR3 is TGTGCCAGCAGTGGGGACTTCGCGGTCCCGTTCTTC. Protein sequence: CASSGDFAVPFF.

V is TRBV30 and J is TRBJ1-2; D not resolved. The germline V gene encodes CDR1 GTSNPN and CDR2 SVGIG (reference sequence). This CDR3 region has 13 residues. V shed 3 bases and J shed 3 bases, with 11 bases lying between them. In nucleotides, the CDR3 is TGTGCCTGGAGCTTTTCCGGGGACTATGGCTACACCTTC. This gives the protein CAWSFSGDYGYTF.

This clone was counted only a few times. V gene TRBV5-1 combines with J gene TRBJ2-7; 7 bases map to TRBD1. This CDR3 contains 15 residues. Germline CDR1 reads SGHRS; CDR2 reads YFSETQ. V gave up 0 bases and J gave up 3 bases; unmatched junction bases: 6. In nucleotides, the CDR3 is TGCGCCAGCAGCTTGGGACCGGGACAGCTCTACGAGCAGTACTTC. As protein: CASSLGPGQLYEQYF.

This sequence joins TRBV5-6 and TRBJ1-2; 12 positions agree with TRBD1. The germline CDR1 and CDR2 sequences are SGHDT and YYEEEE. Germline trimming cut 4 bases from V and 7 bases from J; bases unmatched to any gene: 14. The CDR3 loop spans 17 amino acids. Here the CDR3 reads CASSLPPGQGALGGYTF. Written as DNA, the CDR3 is TGTGCCAGCAGCCTCCCTCCGGGACAGGGGGCTCTAGGTGGCTACACCTTC.

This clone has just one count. The CDR3 bases are TGTGCCAGTAGTAGGGGTAAAGGGGATCAGCCCCAGCATTTT. Translated: CASSRGKGDQPQHF. The chain links TRBV19 to TRBJ1-5; TRBD1 is a possible D gene (5 bases). Germline assignment: CDR1 LNHDA and CDR2 SQIVND (reference sequence). The CDR3 spans 14 residues. The V and J ends lost 4 bases and 5 bases respectively, with 12 bases between them.

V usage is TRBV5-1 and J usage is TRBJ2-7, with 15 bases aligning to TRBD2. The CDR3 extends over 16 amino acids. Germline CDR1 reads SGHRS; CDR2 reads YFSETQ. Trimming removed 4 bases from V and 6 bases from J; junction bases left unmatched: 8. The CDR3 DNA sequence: TGCGCCAGCAGCAACCGGACTAGCGGGAGGGGCGGCGAGCAGTACTTC. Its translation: CASSNRTSGRGGEQYF.

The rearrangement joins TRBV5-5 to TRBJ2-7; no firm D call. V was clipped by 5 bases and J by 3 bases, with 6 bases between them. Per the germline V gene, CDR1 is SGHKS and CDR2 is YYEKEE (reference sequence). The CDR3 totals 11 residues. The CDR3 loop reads CASSTYYEQYF. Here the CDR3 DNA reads TGTGCCAGCAGTACTTACTACGAGCAGTACTTC.

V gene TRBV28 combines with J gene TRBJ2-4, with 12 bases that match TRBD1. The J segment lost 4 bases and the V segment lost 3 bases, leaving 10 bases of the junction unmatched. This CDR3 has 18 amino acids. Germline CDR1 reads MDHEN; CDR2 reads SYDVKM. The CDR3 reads CASSLGQGAPRVKNIQYF. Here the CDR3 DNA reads TGTGCCAGCAGTTTGGGACAGGGGGCGCCGCGGGTTAAAAACATTCAGTACTTC.

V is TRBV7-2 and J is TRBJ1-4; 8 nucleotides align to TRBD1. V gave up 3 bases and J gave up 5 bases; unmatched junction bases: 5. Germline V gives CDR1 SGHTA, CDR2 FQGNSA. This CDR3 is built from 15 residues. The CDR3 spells CASSFRTGLNEKLFF. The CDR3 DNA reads TGTGCCAGCAGCTTCCGGACAGGGCTGAATGAAAAACTGTTTTTT.

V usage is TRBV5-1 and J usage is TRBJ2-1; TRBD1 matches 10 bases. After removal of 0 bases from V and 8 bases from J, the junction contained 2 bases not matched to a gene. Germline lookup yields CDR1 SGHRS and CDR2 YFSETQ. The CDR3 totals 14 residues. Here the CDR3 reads CASSLGDRGYEQFF. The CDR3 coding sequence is TGCGCCAGCAGCTTGGGGGACAGGGGCTATGAGCAGTTCTTC.

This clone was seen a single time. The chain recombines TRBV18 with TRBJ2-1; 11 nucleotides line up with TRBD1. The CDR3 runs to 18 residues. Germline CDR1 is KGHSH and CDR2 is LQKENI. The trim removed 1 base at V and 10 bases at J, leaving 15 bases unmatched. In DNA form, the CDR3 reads TGTGCCAGCTCACCACGTACAGGGGACAGGGGGGCCCTTGCGGAGCAGTTCTTC. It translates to CASSPRTGDRGALAEQFF.